The 5 T cell receptor beta chains reported below all come from one sample, sequenced in a study of T cell responses to AZD1222 COVID-19 vaccine. Profiling relied on immunoSEQ multiplex PCR, and the TCRdb table lists in-frame clones only, not all of them. This sample has approximately 110,000 clones, with approximately 89% found just once. Specimen: peripheral blood, collected 28 days after the second AZD1222 dose. Source of these receptors: an adult who received the AZD1222 COVID-19 vaccine.

The chain links TRBV7-7 to TRBJ2-3; the D is unclear. CDR3 length: 14 residues. Germline-derived CDR1 and CDR2 are SSHAT and FNYEAQ (reference sequence). Trimming took off 2 bases at V and 1 base at J, with 7 bases between the two ends. In DNA, the CDR3 is TGTGCCAGCAGCTTACTTCCCGGCACAGATACGCAGTATTTT. Its translation is CASSLLPGTDTQYF.

The J gene is TRBJ2-1, the V gene TRBV5-8; no reliable D call. Trimming left V 1 base short and J 3 bases short, with 14 bases between. Germline V gene data show CDR1 as SGHTS and CDR2 as YDEGEE. This CDR3 has 16 residues. The CDR3 protein is CASSLTTSLFYNEQFF. The CDR3 nucleotides are TGTGCCAGCAGCTTGACGACCAGCCTCTTCTACAATGAGCAGTTCTTC.

This chain joins TRBV29-1 and TRBJ2-1; D is ambiguous. The CDR3 contains 12 residues. CDR1 and CDR2 from the germline V gene are SQVTM and ANQGSEA. V was cut by 6 bases and J by 7 bases, with 13 bases left in between. The CDR3 coding sequence is TGCAGCGTGACCACGGGCACTAATGAGCAGTTCTTC. The encoded protein is CSVTTGTNEQFF.

The gene calls are TRBV6-6 and TRBJ1-1; D is undetermined. This CDR3 is built from 14 residues. CDR1 is MNHNY, CDR2 SVGAGI, per germline (reference sequence). Trimming stripped 6 bases from V and 0 bases from J, with 11 bases between. CDR3 loop: CASRVNLMNTEAFF. In DNA, the CDR3 is TGTGCCAGCAGAGTGAATCTTATGAACACTGAAGCTTTCTTT.

A few counts support this clone. The rearrangement joins TRBV5-6 to TRBJ2-7, with 8 bases identical to TRBD1. Germline-derived CDR1 and CDR2 are SGHDT and YYEEEE. V gave up 2 bases and J gave up 6 bases; unmatched junction bases: 16. The length of the CDR3 is 17 residues. CDR3 sequence (DNA): TGTGCCAGCAGCTTTAAAACCGGGACAGGAGATGTCCGCGAGCAGTACTTC. It codes for CASSFKTGTGDVREQYF.